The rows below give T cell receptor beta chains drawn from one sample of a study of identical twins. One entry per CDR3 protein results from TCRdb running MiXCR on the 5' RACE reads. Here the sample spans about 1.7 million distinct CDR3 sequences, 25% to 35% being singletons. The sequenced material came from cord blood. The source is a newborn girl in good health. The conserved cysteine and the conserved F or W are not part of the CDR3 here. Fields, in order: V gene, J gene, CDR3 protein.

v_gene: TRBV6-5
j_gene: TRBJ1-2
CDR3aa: ASSYRDREGYT

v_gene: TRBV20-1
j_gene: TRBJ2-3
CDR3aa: SARGGLAGKEDTQY

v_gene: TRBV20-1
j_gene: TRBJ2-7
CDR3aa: SAKNPGGINEQY

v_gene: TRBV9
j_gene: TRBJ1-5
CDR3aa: SSSAGTRNQSQH

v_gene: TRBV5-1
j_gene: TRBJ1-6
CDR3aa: ASSGQGRYNSPLH

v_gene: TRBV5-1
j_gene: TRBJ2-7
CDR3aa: ASSLMGAGEQY

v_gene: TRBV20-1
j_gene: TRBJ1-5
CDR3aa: SATNRDRGTYSNQPQH

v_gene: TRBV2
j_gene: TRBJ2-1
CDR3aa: ASSPGTFDYNEQF

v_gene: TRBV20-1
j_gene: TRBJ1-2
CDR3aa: SASRTGGYGYT

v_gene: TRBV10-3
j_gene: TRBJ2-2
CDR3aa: AIGTSVGTGELF

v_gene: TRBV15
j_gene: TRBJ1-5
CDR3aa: ATSSGGSYNQPQH

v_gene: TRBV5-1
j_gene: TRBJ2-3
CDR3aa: ASSLDTYYTDTQY

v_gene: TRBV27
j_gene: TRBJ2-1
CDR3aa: ASSGLAPRNEQF

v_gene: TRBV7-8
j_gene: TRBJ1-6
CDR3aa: ASRRTDNSPLH

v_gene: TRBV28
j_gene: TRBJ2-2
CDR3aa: ASSPLDGELF

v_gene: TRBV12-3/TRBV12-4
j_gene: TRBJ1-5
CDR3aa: ASTGALSNQPQH

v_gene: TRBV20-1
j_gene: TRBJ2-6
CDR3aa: SARQPLSGANVLT

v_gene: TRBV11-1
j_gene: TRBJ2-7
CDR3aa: ARSLLAYEQY

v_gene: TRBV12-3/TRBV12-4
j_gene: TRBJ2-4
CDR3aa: ASSLVSVNIQY

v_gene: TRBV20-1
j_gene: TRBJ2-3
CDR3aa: SARALTSTDTQY

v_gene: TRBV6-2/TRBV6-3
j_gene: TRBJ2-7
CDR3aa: ATRQGLWDEQY

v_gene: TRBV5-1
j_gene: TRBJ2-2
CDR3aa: ASSFEGTGELF

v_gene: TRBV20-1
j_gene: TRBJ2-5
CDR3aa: SATKRTSPETQY

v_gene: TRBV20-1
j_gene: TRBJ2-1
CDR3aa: SARDLFNEQF

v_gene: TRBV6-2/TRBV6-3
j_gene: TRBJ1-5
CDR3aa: ATTRINGGNQPQH

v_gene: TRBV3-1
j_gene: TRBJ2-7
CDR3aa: ASSQGQRGSYEQY

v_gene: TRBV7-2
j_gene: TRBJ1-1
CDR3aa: ASSSWTGMNTEAF

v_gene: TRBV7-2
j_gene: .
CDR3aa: ASSLAVRQGPTYEQY

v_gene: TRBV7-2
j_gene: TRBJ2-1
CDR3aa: ASSFISSSYNEQF

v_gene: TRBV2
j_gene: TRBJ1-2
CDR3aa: ASRADTYGYT

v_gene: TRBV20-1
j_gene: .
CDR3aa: SARRGTSGSIEQY

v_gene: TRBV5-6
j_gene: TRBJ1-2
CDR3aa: ASSLVGYDYGYT

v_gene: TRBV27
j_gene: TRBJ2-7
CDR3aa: ASSFTGPTYEQY

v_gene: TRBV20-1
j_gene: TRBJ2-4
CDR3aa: SARGTVAKNIQY

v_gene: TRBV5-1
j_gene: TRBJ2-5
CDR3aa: ASSRAQEETQY

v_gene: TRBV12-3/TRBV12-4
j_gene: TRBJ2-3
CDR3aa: ASSPGLAPTDTQY

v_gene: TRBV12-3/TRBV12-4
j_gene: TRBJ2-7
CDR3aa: ASSILAGVRYEQY

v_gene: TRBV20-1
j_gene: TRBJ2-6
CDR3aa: SAREGLSGANVLT

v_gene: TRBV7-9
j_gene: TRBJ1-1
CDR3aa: ASAGRGVNTEAF

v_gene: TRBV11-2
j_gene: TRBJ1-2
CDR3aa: ASRQLRDRVYGYT

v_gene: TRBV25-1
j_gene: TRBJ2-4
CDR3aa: ASTGTGRENIQY

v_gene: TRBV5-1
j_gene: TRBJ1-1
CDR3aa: ASSFRTGKGTEAF

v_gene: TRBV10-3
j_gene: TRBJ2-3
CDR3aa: AISETGAGDTQY

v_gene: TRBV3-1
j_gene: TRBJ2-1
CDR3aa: ASSPPGEYYNEQF

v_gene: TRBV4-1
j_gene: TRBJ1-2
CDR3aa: ASSRPGQANYGYT

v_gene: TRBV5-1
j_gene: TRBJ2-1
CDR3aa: ASSLLLAGGLGNEQF

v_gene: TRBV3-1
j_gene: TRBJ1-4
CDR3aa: ASSPRDRGTREKLF

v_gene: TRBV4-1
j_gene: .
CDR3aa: ASSPDLGEYNEQY

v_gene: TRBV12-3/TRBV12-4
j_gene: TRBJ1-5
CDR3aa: ASSADSLYNQPQH

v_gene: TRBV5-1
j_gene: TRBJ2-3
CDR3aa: ASSLERGPDTQY

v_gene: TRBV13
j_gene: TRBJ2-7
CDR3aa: ASSLYFSYEQY